This T cell receptor (beta chain) stems from a study of blood T cells in healthy people across ages. Overall study context: Template switching retrieved approximately one barcoded beta molecule for each two T cells.

The CDR3 is 14 residues long. The germline V gene encodes CDR1 SGHAT and CDR2 FQNNGV. V was shortened by 1 base and J by 3 bases, with 10 bases between the two germline ends. Through a sample-barcoded 5' primer and a J-beta primer mix, a second PCR was run for roughly 6 to 12 cycles. One entry per CDR3 protein results from TCRdb running MiXCR on the 5' RACE reads. The sample records approximately 400,000 distinct CDR3 sequences, approximately 51% being singletons. The count of this clonotype is one. Its antigen is currently unknown. General study results and limits: Roughly linear declines in TCR beta diversity per million T cells occurred with age.

The chain uses TRBV11-2 and TRBJ2-7; D is perhaps TRBD1 (6 bases). The sequencing sample was made of blood. The clonotype comes from a man in his fifties or sixties in good health. The chain's CDR3 is CASSLGPGVYEQYF. Here the CDR3 DNA reads TGTGCCAGCAGCTTAGGGCCAGGGGTCTACGAGCAGTACTTC.